Below, 21 T cell receptor beta chains from the same sample are listed, as sequenced in a study of cytomegalovirus exposure and HLA in healthy donors (dated by TCRdb to 2017 to 2019). Libraries were made using the immunoSEQ multiplex PCR assay. The multiplex PCR relied on a mix of 60 forward primers for TCR Vbeta segments and 13 reverse primers for TCR Jbeta segments. This is the immuneACCESS table as TCRdb keeps it, with only in-frame sequences that have V and J called. A part of the clones is gone; compared with another copy, unresolved V genes explain less than half, and the rest is unexplained. The sample's clone listing holds 75,000 to 90,000 clones. The ten largest clones add up to approximately 1.4% of the sample. The sample consisted of PBMCs. The receptor set was obtained from a woman aged 55-69 years in good health and CMV-seronegative.

J is TRBJ2-7 and V is TRBV5-1; 11 bases match TRBD2. V shed 4 bases, J shed 0 bases, and the junction held 3 bases outside the gene matches. The CDR3 runs to 15 residues. Germline CDR1 SGHRS, CDR2 YFSETQ. CDR3 in DNA: TGCGCCAGCAGCCTAGCGGGAGGCGTCTCCTACGAGCAGTACTTC. Translating it yields CASSLAGGVSYEQYF.

This chain links TRBV7-2 with TRBJ2-2; D uncertain. Per germline, CDR1 SGHTA and CDR2 FQGNSA. Trimming took off 7 bases at V and 7 bases at J, with 19 bases between the two ends. This CDR3 comprises 15 residues. CDR3 bases: TGTGCCAGCACCGATCTCGCGCGGTCTGACGGGGAGCTGTTTTTT. This encodes CASTDLARSDGELFF.

The chain has TRBV7-6 and TRBJ1-4; 8 bases are shared with TRBD1. Trimming at V came to 5 bases and at J to 5 bases, leaving 7 bases not matched to a gene. The germline V gene has CDR1 SGHVS and CDR2 FNYEAQ. This CDR3 has 15 residues. The CDR3 sequence is CASSPGQGQNEKLFF. CDR3 nucleotides: TGTGCCAGCAGCCCCGGACAGGGACAAAATGAAAAACTGTTTTTT.

The rearrangement joins TRBV18 to TRBJ2-7; no definite D call. This CDR3 is built from 14 residues. Germline CDR1 is KGHSH and CDR2 is LQKENI. Trimming took 3 bases from V and 6 from J, leaving 15 bases between them. In DNA, the CDR3 is TGTGCCAGCTCACCCAACACCATAGCTGGCGAGCAGTACTTC. Translated: CASSPNTIAGEQYF.

The V and J genes are TRBV27 and TRBJ2-1; possible D gene TRBD2, 5 bases. Germline values: CDR1 MNHEY, CDR2 SMNVEV (reference sequence). The length of the CDR3 is 12 residues. Deletions cut 5 bases from V and 5 bases from J, with 7 bases between. The CDR3 reads CASSELDNEQFF. The DNA of the CDR3 is TGTGCCAGCAGTGAACTAGACAATGAGCAGTTCTTC.

V gene TRBV11-2 combines with J gene TRBJ2-3; 7 bases align to TRBD2. V was clipped by 5 bases and J by 2 bases; unmatched bases: 4. The CDR3 length is 14 residues. CDR1 SGHAT and CDR2 FQNNGV come from the germline V gene. As DNA, the CDR3 is TGTGCCAGCAGCCAACTAGCGTACACAGATACGCAGTATTTT. This codes for CASSQLAYTDTQYF.

The chain carries TRBV25-1 and TRBJ2-7; D unresolved. With 4 bases removed from V and 2 bases from J, the gap between germline ends came to 12 bases. This CDR3 has 14 amino acids. Germline loops: CDR1 MGHDK, CDR2 SYGVNS. CDR3 coding DNA: TGTGCCAGCAGTGCCCAGGCCACAACCTACGAGCAGTACTTC. This sequence encodes CASSAQATTYEQYF.

Written as DNA, the CDR3 is TGTGCCAGTAGTATACCGAGCAATCAGCCCCAGCATTTT. Amino acids: CASSIPSNQPQHF. V and J are TRBV19 and TRBJ1-5; no clear D. This CDR3 region has 13 residues. Trimming cost V 2 bases and J 1 base, with 3 bases left between them. Germline CDR1 and CDR2: LNHDA and SQIVND (reference sequence).

Points on this clone: This likely comes from a read error, as the CDR3 has no conserved phenylalanine or tryptophan at its end. The chain links TRBV6-5 to TRBJ1-5; maybe TRBD1 (6 bases). V shed 6 bases and J shed 3 bases, with 15 bases lying between them. Per the germline V gene, CDR1 is MNHEY and CDR2 is SVGAGI. The CDR3 extends over 15 amino acids. This CDR3 is CASSPTGLANQPQHL. DNA for the CDR3: TGTGCCAGCAGCCCGACAGGTCTGGCCAATCAGCCCCAGCATCTT.

V usage is TRBV5-1 and J usage is TRBJ1-4, with 7 bases fitting TRBD1. This CDR3 is 15 amino acids long. J lost 7 bases, V lost 4 bases, and 10 bases had no gene match. Germline CDR1 SGHRS, CDR2 YFSETQ. CDR3 in amino acids: CASSPGQPKVEKLFF. CDR3 sequence (DNA): TGCGCCAGCAGCCCGGGACAGCCGAAGGTTGAAAAACTGTTTTTT.

J is TRBJ2-5 and V is TRBV7-2; 9 bases map to TRBD2. With the DNA end fitting TRBJ2-7 better, the J assignment may be wrong. Germline values: CDR1 SGHTA, CDR2 FQGNSA. The CDR3 loop spans 15 amino acids. The CDR3 bases are TGTGCCAGCAGCTTAGAGGGTAGCGGGAGTTACGAGCAGTACTTC. Translation: CASSLEGSGSYEQYF.

V and J are TRBV11-2 and TRBJ2-2; D not resolved. Trimming pared 2 bases from V and 2 bases from J, leaving 9 bases between. This CDR3 region has 15 residues. The germline V gene encodes CDR1 SGHAT and CDR2 FQNNGV. CDR3 sequence (DNA): TGTGCCAGCAGCTTATCGCGCCAAAACACCGGGGAGCTGTTTTTT. Translating gives CASSLSRQNTGELFF. Based on the CDR3 plus reference TRBV11-2 and TRBJ2-2, the full variable domain is EAGVAQSPRYKIIEKRQSVAFWCNPISGHATLYWYQQILGQGPKLLIQFQNNGVVDDSQLPKDRFSAERLKGVDSTLKIQPAKLEDSAVYLCASSLSRQNTGELFFGEGSRLTVL.

V usage is TRBV7-9 and J usage is TRBJ2-1, with D uncertain. CDR3 length: 16 amino acids. CDR1 is SEHNR, CDR2 FQNEAQ, per germline (reference sequence). V was clipped by 3 bases and J by 0 bases, with 12 bases between them. For the CDR3, the DNA is TGTGCCAGCAGCTTGCTTGCGTCAAGCTCCTACAATGAGCAGTTCTTC. Protein sequence: CASSLLASSSYNEQFF.

This sequence joins TRBV27 and TRBJ2-7, with TRBD2 matching over 9 bases. The germline V gene has CDR1 MNHEY and CDR2 SMNVEV (reference sequence). Losses at the gene ends were 5 bases for V and 2 bases for J; bases not matched to a gene: 4. The length of the CDR3 is 14 residues. As DNA, the CDR3 is TGTGCCAGCAGTGTTAGCGGGAGAACCTACGAGCAGTACTTC. This codes for CASSVSGRTYEQYF.

V and J are TRBV9 and TRBJ2-2; 11 bases align to TRBD2. The CDR3 consists of 17 residues. Germline CDR1 reads SGDLS; CDR2 reads YYNGEE. Trimming took 0 bases from V and 2 from J; bases not matched to a gene: 3. The CDR3 sequence: CASSVGLAGGNTGELFF. The DNA for the CDR3 is TGTGCCAGCAGCGTAGGCCTAGCGGGAGGAAACACCGGGGAGCTGTTTTTT.

This chain joins TRBV18 and TRBJ2-1, with D possibly being TRBD2 (6 bases). Trimming removed 2 bases from V and 5 bases from J, with 10 bases in between. The V gene's germline CDR1 is KGHSH and CDR2 LQKENI. This CDR3 is 14 amino acids long. The CDR3 here is CASSPASDDNEQFF. The DNA of the CDR3 is TGTGCCAGCTCACCAGCTAGCGACGACAATGAGCAGTTCTTC.

The chain is built from TRBV11-2 and TRBJ2-7, with 12 bases fitting TRBD2. Trimming took 5 bases from V and 5 from J; bases not matched to a gene: 10. This CDR3 region has 16 residues. CDR1 is SGHAT and CDR2 is FQNNGV in the germline V gene. The CDR3 loop reads CASSARLAGALNEQYF. CDR3 coding DNA: TGTGCCAGCAGCGCCCGACTAGCGGGAGCTTTAAACGAGCAGTACTTC.

The chain has TRBV9 and TRBJ2-7, with D uncertain. Germline V gene lookup returns CDR1 SGDLS and CDR2 YYNGEE. Trimming removed 0 bases at V and 0 bases at J, with 7 bases between. The CDR3 loop spans 14 amino acids. The CDR3 is CASSVGLDSYEQYF. As DNA, the CDR3 is TGTGCCAGCAGCGTAGGGCTTGACTCCTACGAGCAGTACTTC. The entire variable domain, with the rest obtained from reference TRBV9 and TRBJ2-7, is as follows: DSGVTQTPKHLITATGQRVTLRCSPRSGDLSVYWYQQSLDQGLQFLIQYYNGEERAKGNILERFSAQQFPDLHSELNLSSLELGDSALYFCASSVGLDSYEQYFGPGTRLTVT.

The chain uses TRBV29-1 and TRBJ1-5; TRBD1 is a possible D gene (6 bases). The CDR3 has 14 amino acids. V lost 6 bases and J lost 5, with 17 bases in between. Germline lookup yields CDR1 SQVTM and CDR2 ANQGSEA. This chain's CDR3 is CSVAGTGMDQPQHF. The CDR3 coding sequence is TGCAGCGTGGCGGGCACAGGGATGGATCAGCCCCAGCATTTT. Together with reference TRBV29-1 and TRBJ1-5, the CDR3 gives the full variable domain: SAVISQKPSRDICQRGTSLTIQCQVDSQVTMMFWYRQQPGQSLTLIATANQGSEATYESGFVIDKFPISRPNLTFSTLTVSNMSPEDSSIYLCSVAGTGMDQPQHFGDGTRLSIL.

The chain links TRBV27 to TRBJ2-1, with TRBD2 identical over 8 bases. This CDR3 region has 16 residues. Germline-derived CDR1 and CDR2 are MNHEY and SMNVEV (reference sequence). The trim removed 3 bases at V and 3 bases at J, leaving 7 bases unmatched. The CDR3 here is CASSFAGGLGYNEQFF. The CDR3, as DNA: TGTGCCAGCAGTTTCGCCGGGGGACTAGGCTACAATGAGCAGTTCTTC.

V and J are TRBV19 and TRBJ1-5, with TRBD1 as a possible D gene (6 bases). Trimming took 9 bases from V and 4 from J, leaving 13 bases between them. The CDR3 runs 13 residues. Germline assignment: CDR1 LNHDA and CDR2 SQIVND (reference sequence). This chain's CDR3 is CASQDSLNQPQHF. The CDR3 DNA sequence: TGTGCCAGCCAGGACAGCTTAAATCAGCCCCAGCATTTT.